The 28 T cell receptor beta chains below all came from one sample that was sequenced in a study of T cells in Graves' hyperthyroidism and ophthalmopathy. The source material, RNA transcripts, was used to amplify TCR beta CDR3 regions. Initially, a first-round RT-PCR of the TCR CDR3 employed the HTBI primer set. Via MiXCR, TCRdb re-called the multiplex PCR reads, giving one row per CDR3 protein. The data hold about 300,000 distinct CDR3 sequences, with roughly 19% observed a single time. Source material: blood. These receptors were collected from a man aged 50-60 years with Graves' ophthalmopathy.

The chain carries TRBV19 and TRBJ2-2, with D perhaps being TRBD1 or TRBD2 (7 bases each). Trimming left V 5 bases short and J 2 bases short, with 21 bases between. Germline CDR1 and CDR2: LNHDA and SQIVND (reference sequence). The CDR3 is 18 residues long. As DNA, the CDR3 is TGTGCCAGTAGTCCCCAGGGGGGGGTGGGAGTAAACACCGGGGAGCTGTTTTTT. Translating gives CASSPQGGVGVNTGELFF.

This clonotype was seen more than once but under ten times. V usage is TRBV4-1 and J usage is TRBJ2-5; 11 bases are a match to TRBD2. The germline V gene encodes CDR1 MGHRA and CDR2 YSYEKL. The CDR3 has 13 residues. V was clipped by 0 bases and J by 13 bases; unmatched bases: 4. CDR3 in amino acids: CASSQETSGRPYF. CDR3 sequence (DNA): TGCGCCAGCAGCCAAGAAACTAGCGGGAGACCGTACTTC.

The chain is built from TRBV10-1 and TRBJ2-5; D is possibly TRBD1 or TRBD2 (5 bases each). The germline V gene has CDR1 WNHNN and CDR2 SYGVQD (reference sequence). Trimming removed 0 bases at V and 1 base at J, with 9 bases between. The CDR3 covers 15 residues. The CDR3 here is CASSESGRAQETQYF. The CDR3 bases are TGCGCCAGCAGTGAGTCGGGACGCGCCCAAGAGACCCAGTACTTC.

This clonotype was seen repeatedly, ten times or more. V gene TRBV7-3 combines with J gene TRBJ2-3; D might be TRBD2 (6 bases). Trimming removed 1 base from V and 6 bases from J, with 11 bases in between. This CDR3 spans 14 amino acids. The germline V gene encodes CDR1 SGHTA and CDR2 FQGTGA. The CDR3, as DNA: TGTGCCAGCAGCTTAAGGTCGGGGAGGGATACGCAGTATTTT. Amino acids: CASSLRSGRDTQYF.

The chain is built from TRBV9 and TRBJ2-2; TRBD2 matches at 13 bases. Germline lookup yields CDR1 SGDLS and CDR2 YYNGEE. V shed 1 base and J 0 bases; nucleotides not matched to a gene: 3. There are 18 residues in the CDR3. CDR3 coding DNA: TGTGCCAGCAGCGTACGACTAGCGGGAGGCCCGAACACCGGGGAGCTGTTTTTT. Its translation is CASSVRLAGGPNTGELFF. The variable domain in full, completed from reference TRBV9 and TRBJ2-2, reads DSGVTQTPKHLITATGQRVTLRCSPRSGDLSVYWYQQSLDQGLQFLIQYYNGEERAKGNILERFSAQQFPDLHSELNLSSLELGDSALYFCASSVRLAGGPNTGELFFGEGSRLTVL.

This chain links TRBV9 with TRBJ2-7, with 11 bases that match TRBD2. The CDR3 loop spans 15 amino acids. V was pared by 3 bases and J by 2 bases, with 4 bases of the junction left unmatched. Germline V gives CDR1 SGDLS, CDR2 YYNGEE. The CDR3 protein is CASSEGTSGPYEQYF. CDR3 in DNA: TGTGCCAGCAGCGAGGGGACTAGCGGTCCCTACGAGCAGTACTTC.

Many counts were recorded for this clonotype. The chain recombines TRBV11-2 with TRBJ1-5; TRBD1 is a possible D gene (5 bases). V was shortened by 3 bases and J by 0 bases, with 9 bases between the two germline ends. CDR1 and CDR2 from the germline V gene are SGHAT and FQNNGV. The CDR3 consists of 15 residues. CDR3 protein: CASSFSDSSNQPQHF. The CDR3 DNA reads as TGTGCCAGCAGCTTTTCTGACAGTAGCAATCAGCCCCAGCATTTT. Together with reference TRBV11-2 and TRBJ1-5, the CDR3 gives the full variable domain: EAGVAQSPRYKIIEKRQSVAFWCNPISGHATLYWYQQILGQGPKLLIQFQNNGVVDDSQLPKDRFSAERLKGVDSTLKIQPAKLEDSAVYLCASSFSDSSNQPQHFGDGTRLSIL.

The V gene is TRBV11-3, the J gene TRBJ2-6; 8 bases are shared with TRBD1. This CDR3 has 17 amino acids. Germline values: CDR1 SGHNT, CDR2 YENEEA. The trim removed 3 bases at V and 3 bases at J, leaving 7 bases unmatched. The CDR3 sequence: CASSLRTGNSGANVLTF. Here the CDR3 DNA reads TGTGCCAGCAGCTTGAGGACAGGGAATAGTGGGGCCAACGTCCTGACTTTC. Supplemented by reference TRBV11-3 and TRBJ2-6, the full variable domain reads EAGVVQSPRYKIIEKKQPVAFWCNPISGHNTLYWYLQNLGQGPELLIRYENEEAVDDSQLPKDRFSAERLKGVDSTLKIQPAELGDSAVYLCASSLRTGNSGANVLTFGAGSRLTVL.

This clonotype was picked up many times. This sequence joins TRBV20-1 and TRBJ2-7, with 10 bases fitting TRBD2. With 0 bases clipped from V and 2 bases from J, the junction kept 4 bases outside the gene matches. The CDR3 spans 15 residues. The germline V gene encodes CDR1 DFQATT and CDR2 SNEGSKA (reference sequence). CDR3 protein: CSARDILAGTYEQYF. The DNA of the CDR3 is TGCAGTGCTAGAGATATACTAGCGGGAACCTACGAGCAGTACTTC.

The rearrangement uses TRBV3-1 and TRBJ1-2; 7 nucleotides agree with TRBD1. V was clipped by 8 bases and J by 6 bases; unmatched bases: 9. The length of the CDR3 is 13 residues. In germline, CDR1 is LGHDT, CDR2 YNNKEL (reference sequence). The CDR3 sequence is CASSDREENGYTF. CDR3 DNA: TGTGCCAGCTCCGACAGGGAAGAGAATGGCTACACCTTC.

This clonotype was observed at least ten times. The chain is built from TRBV2 and TRBJ2-3, with D perhaps TRBD2 (7 bases). V was clipped by 3 bases and J by 7 bases, with 26 bases between them. The V gene's germline CDR1 is SNHLY and CDR2 FYNNEI. The CDR3 is 18 amino acids. DNA of the CDR3: TGTGCCAGCAGTGATTCCCGCCGGGGGCGGGAGTTTGTGAATACGCAGTATTTT. Residues: CASSDSRRGREFVNTQYF.

This clonotype was counted many times. The chain couples TRBV24-1 to TRBJ2-1; no definite D call. Trimming cost V 5 bases and J 1 base, with 11 bases left between them. CDR1 KGHDR and CDR2 SFDVKD come from the germline V gene. This CDR3 is 15 amino acids long. The CDR3 loop is CATSVVRGSYNEQFF. The CDR3 nucleotides are TGTGCCACCAGTGTGGTCCGAGGATCCTACAATGAGCAGTTCTTC.

This chain joins TRBV2 and TRBJ1-2; D unresolved. CDR1 and CDR2 from the germline V gene are SNHLY and FYNNEI. This CDR3 comprises 13 residues. The V and J ends lost 1 base and 6 bases respectively, with 9 bases between them. The CDR3 here is CASSEGPDNGYTF. Here the CDR3 DNA reads TGTGCCAGCAGTGAAGGGCCTGACAATGGCTACACCTTC. The full variable domain, its missing parts supplied by reference TRBV2 and TRBJ1-2, is EPEVTQTPSHQVTQMGQEVILRCVPISNHLYFYWYRQILGQKVEFLVSFYNNEISEKSEIFDDQFSVERPDGSNFTLKIRSTKLEDSAMYFCASSEGPDNGYTFGSGTRLTVV.

This clonotype was seen ten or more times. The gene calls are TRBV9 and TRBJ1-1, with 8 bases that match TRBD1. The CDR3 runs 13 residues. The germline V gene has CDR1 SGDLS and CDR2 YYNGEE. V was clipped by 2 bases and J by 7 bases; unmatched bases: 4. In nucleotides, the CDR3 is TGTGCCAGCAGCGTCGGACAGGGCGGTGAAGCTTTCTTT. This codes for CASSVGQGGEAFF.

In its sample, this clonotype was seen many times. Here the CDR3 DNA reads TGTGCCAGCAGCTCAATAGCGGGAGACGGGGGTGAGCAGTTCTTC. This codes for CASSSIAGDGGEQFF. The chain employs TRBV11-2 and TRBJ2-1, with 9 nucleotides matching TRBD2. V lost 4 bases and J lost 9; bases outside the gene matches: 10. Germline CDR1 SGHAT, CDR2 FQNNGV. This CDR3 spans 15 amino acids.

As regards this clonotype: Germline is not matched at one junction end, which may reflect a read error. The gene calls are TRBV20-1 and TRBJ2-2; D is perhaps TRBD1 or TRBD2 (6 bases each). Germline V CDR1 and CDR2: DFQATT, SNEGSKA (reference sequence). The CDR3 is 14 residues long. CDR3 protein: CSARDRRDTGEPFF. CDR3 nucleotides: TGCAGTGCTAGAGATCGGCGGGACACCGGGGAGCCGTTTTTT.

V usage is TRBV10-3 and J usage is TRBJ1-6; D uncertain. The germline CDR1 and CDR2 sequences are ENHRY and SYGVKD. The V end was cut by 0 bases, the J end by 10 bases, with 4 bases between. The CDR3 consists of 12 residues. Written as DNA, the CDR3 is TGTGCCATCAGTGAGTCAGAGTCACCCCTCCACTTT. As protein: CAISESESPLHF.

The chain has TRBV27 and TRBJ2-7; TRBD2 matches at 7 bases. After removal of 6 bases from V and 4 bases from J, the junction contained 12 bases not matched to a gene. Germline CDR1 is MNHEY and CDR2 is SMNVEV (reference sequence). The CDR3 runs 15 residues. The CDR3 loop reads CASRSLGGRSYEQYF. The CDR3 DNA reads as TGTGCCAGCAGATCCCTGGGGGGGAGGTCTTACGAGCAGTACTTC.

This clonotype has only a few counts. The chain is built from TRBV3-1 and TRBJ2-5; D ambiguous. Germline V gene data show CDR1 as LGHDT and CDR2 as YNNKEL (reference sequence). Deletions cut 4 bases from V and 5 bases from J, with 20 bases between. The CDR3 spans 16 residues. This chain's CDR3 is CASSPPLPNGVETQYF. The CDR3 DNA reads as TGTGCCAGCAGCCCCCCTCTCCCGAACGGCGTTGAGACCCAGTACTTC.

Only a few counts were recorded for this clonotype. The V and J genes are TRBV5-1 and TRBJ2-5, with 7 bases matching TRBD2. The CDR3 contains 16 residues. V dropped 4 bases and J dropped 6; count of bases not matched to a gene: 15. Germline values: CDR1 SGHRS, CDR2 YFSETQ. The DNA for the CDR3 is TGCGCCAGCAGCCAGCTTACGTGGGAGGGCCCAAAGACCCAGTACTTC. This translates into CASSQLTWEGPKTQYF.

As concerns this clonotype: The junction departs from germline at one end; a sequencing error may be responsible. The chain has TRBV28 and TRBJ1-5; perhaps TRBD1 as D (5 bases). The CDR3 covers 15 residues. Germline CDR1 reads MDHEN; CDR2 reads SYDVKM. CDR3 sequence reads: CASSLGQGGHQPQHF. In DNA, the CDR3 is TGTGCCAGCAGTTTGGGCCAGGGAGGGCACCAGCCTCAGCATTTT. The full variable domain, with the rest looked up from reference TRBV28 and TRBJ1-5, is DVKVTQSSRYLVKRTGEKVFLECVQDMDHENMFWYRQDPGLGLRLIYFSYDVKMKEKGDIPEGYSVSREKKERFSLILESASTNQTSMYLCASSLGQGGHQPQHFGDGTRLSIL.

The chain employs TRBV19 and TRBJ2-3; the D is unclear. CDR1 LNHDA and CDR2 SQIVND come from the germline V gene (reference sequence). Trimming took 3 bases from V and 0 from J, leaving 7 bases between them. The length of the CDR3 is 14 residues. The CDR3 here is CASSMTPSTDTQYF. In DNA form, the CDR3 reads TGTGCCAGTAGTATGACACCTAGCACAGATACGCAGTATTTT.

This clonotype has just a few counts. The rearrangement uses TRBV14 and TRBJ2-2, with D perhaps matching TRBD1 (5 bases). The germline gives CDR1 SGHDN, CDR2 FVKESK. V lost 3 bases to trimming and J lost 4 bases, with 9 bases between them. CDR3 length equals 14 residues. CDR3 sequence: CASSHDSGTGELFF. The CDR3 coding sequence is TGTGCCAGCAGCCATGACAGTGGCACCGGGGAGCTGTTTTTT.

In its sample, this clonotype was seen many times. The chain uses TRBV5-1 and TRBJ2-7, with 9 bases that match TRBD1. With 7 bases clipped from V and 5 bases from J, the junction kept 7 bases outside the gene matches. The CDR3 contains 13 residues. CDR1 and CDR2 (germline): SGHRS, YFSETQ. The DNA for the CDR3 is TGCGCCAGCCGACCGGGACAGGGCCACGAGCAGTACTTC. Protein sequence: CASRPGQGHEQYF.

This clonotype came up a few times. This sequence joins TRBV5-1 and TRBJ1-5; 10 nucleotides line up with TRBD1. With 4 bases clipped from V and 3 bases from J, the junction kept 4 bases outside the gene matches. The CDR3 runs to 15 residues. Germline lookup yields CDR1 SGHRS and CDR2 YFSETQ. For the CDR3, the DNA is TGCGCCAGCAGCGCGGGGACAGGGGACAATCAGCCCCAGCATTTT. Protein: CASSAGTGDNQPQHF.

The gene calls are TRBV9 and TRBJ2-7; 11 bases match TRBD1. This CDR3 contains 16 residues. The trim removed 0 bases at V and 2 bases at J, leaving 4 bases unmatched. Looked up from germline, CDR1 is SGDLS and CDR2 is YYNGEE. The CDR3 reads CASSVVPGQGAYEQYF. CDR3 in DNA: TGTGCCAGCAGCGTAGTCCCGGGACAGGGGGCCTACGAGCAGTACTTC.

Note on this clonotype: A much larger clone differs by one base, so this may be a read error. The chain couples TRBV20-1 to TRBJ2-7, with D possibly called TRBD1 or TRBD2 (5 bases each). CDR1 is DFQATT and CDR2 is SNEGSKA in the germline V gene (reference sequence). The CDR3 loop spans 15 amino acids. The V end lost 5 bases, the J end lost 0 bases, and 17 bases lay between the germline ends. CDR3 residues: CSAPQGAGSSYEQYF. The CDR3 coding sequence is TGCAGTGCTCCACAAGGGGCGGGCAGCTCCTACGAGCAGTACTTC.

This chain's CDR3 is CASSYLGPSNEQFF. DNA of the CDR3: TGTGCCAGCAGTTATCTAGGGCCAAGCAATGAGCAGTTCTTC. The chain uses TRBV6-2 or TRBV6-3 and TRBJ2-1; D gene ambiguous. With 3 bases removed from V and 6 bases from J, the gap between germline ends came to 12 bases. This CDR3 has 14 residues. Germline V lookup: CDR1 MNHEY, CDR2 SVGEGT.